This TCR beta chain was recorded in a study of T cell responses to AZD1222 COVID-19 vaccine (dated by TCRdb to about 2021). Background on the whole study: A total of just over 230 trial participants underwent TCR sequencing, of whom nearly 210 had received two doses of AZD1222 and 26 had received two doses of the MenACWY control vaccine. Trial participants were enrolled into age subgroups of 18-55, 56-69 and 70-plus years, which contained roughly 150, 30 and 60 TCR-sequenced participants, respectively.

Broad study findings and their caveats: Epitopes outside the regions mutated in the B.1.351 and B.1.1.7 variants were reportedly recognized by nearly half of the unique spike-specific TCRs. Conclusions about previously exposed vaccinees are limited, since just five to seven AZD1222 recipients were seropositive for SARS-CoV-2 at baseline. Because no day 14 peak-response samples were available, repertoires were characterized only after the peak T cell response. Participants were mostly white British and included more females than males, and it was suggested by the authors that clonal diversity may have been underestimated. The whole spike protein was spanned by vaccine-associated CD4 TCRs, and dominant responses were seen in regions 160-218 and 743-854. The 56-69-year group was small, and its depth increase did not reach significance, likely because of low power. After two AZD1222 doses, both the breadth and the depth of spike-specific TCRs were significantly higher than at day 0 and than in MenACWY recipients.

To note about this clone: Its antigen has not been determined. Within one base of it there is no much larger clone, and no base qualities were kept.

The sample's time point label, in plain terms: baseline before first vaccination. In the paper's terms, the treatment or condition label means: meningococcal conjugate vaccine given as trial control. Vaccinee samples came from UK trials COV001 and COV002, including a single-blind randomized controlled phase 2/3 trial of AZD1222 (ChAdOx1 nCoV-19) in healthy adults. For TCRbeta chain sequencing, PBMC samples from trial participants were taken at day 0 and at day 28 after the second dose. CDR1 and CDR2, per the germline V gene, are SGHDT and YYEEEE. V is clipped by 0 bases and J by 4 bases, and the sequence between their germline boundaries is 13 bases long. From its cysteine to its phenylalanine, the CDR3 spans 16 amino acids. Only the CDR3 part of the read is kept: 48 bases, read in frame from the first base. The CDR3 regions of human TCRbeta chains were analyzed by immunosequencing. On the study's bioinformatics: TCRs in the repertoires were matched against a reference library of SARS-CoV-2-specific TCRs that had been generated with the MIRA antigen-specificity platform. Breadth meant the fraction of unique TCRs that were SARS-CoV-2-associated, whereas depth meant the fraction of total T cells that were SARS-CoV-2-associated. Using the MIRA data, every spike-specific TCR was mapped to the spike region that the TCR reacted to and assigned to either a CD4 or a CD8 class. Log10-transformed breadth and depth values were compared by one-way ANOVA with Sidak's multiple comparisons tests. TCRdb stores this immuneACCESS table with in-frame sequences only. Part of the clones is absent; in the studies checked, under half of the shortfall reflects unresolved V genes, and no reason is known for the rest. The D gene and trimming were derived from the DNA, and the V and J assignments and clone size from that table. The sample yields some 150,000 clones; over 90% were counted once. Clones ranked in the top ten supply over 0.85% of the sample.

The sequenced sample was peripheral blood, obtained on day 0 of MenACWY control vaccination. The chain is encoded by TRBV5-6 joined to TRBJ2-2; the D segment might be TRBD1 or TRBD2, since each matches 5 bases. The sequence derives from an adult in good health. CDR3 sequence: CASSLGRGRGTGELFF. The DNA is as follows: TGTGCCAGCAGCTTGGGACGGGGACGGGGCACCGGGGAGCTGTTTTTT.